The rows below give T cell receptor beta chains drawn from one sample of a study of glioma-infiltrating T cells. TCRdb independently ran MiXCR on the multiplex PCR reads; one entry per CDR3 protein. The sample records 100,000 to 150,000 distinct CDR3 sequences, 24% being singletons. Sequencing input: glioma tissue, nonneoplastic brain tissue, or PBMCs (not recorded which). All receptors come from a human donor with low-grade glioma or glioblastoma, undergoing nonglioma brain surgery, or in good health (not recorded which). The conserved cysteine and the conserved F or W are not part of the CDR3 here. The order of the fields is V gene, J gene, CDR3 protein.

TRBV2,TRBJ1-5,ASSPRGQGGEPQH
TRBV20-1,TRBJ2-3,SAPVGDTQY
TRBV6-1,TRBJ1-1,ASSPGQSMYTEAF
TRBV2,TRBJ1-5,ASSGGVTSNQPQH
TRBV12-3/TRBV12-4,TRBJ2-1,ASRGTGIYNEQF
TRBV19,TRBJ2-1,ASKGVYGGFGDEQF
TRBV15,TRBJ2-3,AASRDSGGADTQY
TRBV7-9,TRBJ1-2,ASSLGTATNYGYT
TRBV6-1,TRBJ2-1,ASSSPTLLADNEQF
TRBV24-1,TRBJ2-1,ATSDAGQASSYNEQF
TRBV7-2,TRBJ2-1,ASSRGLAGGRRNNEQF
TRBV6-6,TRBJ1-6,ASSYSSPQGNFYNSPLH
TRBV4-2,TRBJ2-5,ASSQGPGETQY
TRBV6-4,TRBJ1-6,ASSDVRGSGPLH
TRBV5-1,TRBJ1-5,ASSTGGGNQPQH
TRBV2,TRBJ2-3,ASSENYLTDTQY
TRBV6-6,TRBJ1-6,ASSYSRRGRDSPLH
TRBV28,TRBJ1-2,ASTAFDGYT
TRBV20-1,TRBJ2-1,SARQGGSYNEQF
TRBV27,TRBJ1-1,ASSRLTGPDTEAF
TRBV28,TRBJ1-2,ASTDRPNYGYT
TRBV4-2,TRBJ2-3,ASSPQGAYTDTQY
TRBV7-3,TRBJ2-1,ASSSYAGVGDNEQF
TRBV7-3,TRBJ2-3,ASSCQTSGGPLSTDTQY
TRBV20-1,TRBJ1-2,SAAQGDYGYT
TRBV20-1,TRBJ2-2,SARARDRSATGELF
TRBV12-3/TRBV12-4,TRBJ2-1,ASSSWTDYNEQF
TRBV4-1,TRBJ1-1,ASSQALPRDTEAF
TRBV12-3/TRBV12-4,TRBJ2-1,ASRGRTGSYNEQF
TRBV12-3/TRBV12-4,TRBJ2-3,ASSGLAKDTQY
TRBV6-6,TRBJ2-3,ASSYPSASGVGTDTQY
TRBV15,TRBJ2-5,ATSREASGGPYQETQY
TRBV7-6,TRBJ2-3,ASSLVSDTQY
TRBV24-1,TRBJ1-2,ATSSGSYGYT
TRBV7-6,TRBJ1-2,ASSVTGGDGYT
TRBV29-1,TRBJ1-1,SVWARNTEAF
TRBV28,TRBJ1-2,ASSLRPGGRGPAST
TRBV3-1,TRBJ1-6,ASSRGQGGNPPLH
TRBV20-1,TRBJ2-3,SARDESGTDTQY
TRBV2,TRBJ1-2,ASSPKNYGYT
TRBV20-1,TRBJ2-5,SARGISGTEFLETQY
TRBV4-2,TRBJ1-4,ASSRGTGLQEKLF
TRBV28,TRBJ2-3,ASSSRDKFTDTQY
TRBV11-3,TRBJ2-2,ASSLRTSGDTGELF
TRBV28,TRBJ1-5,ASRTGTGSNQPQH
TRBV28,TRBJ2-2,ASMKRPTGELF
TRBV25-1,TRBJ1-3,ASSARSGLYFGDTIY
TRBV5-4,TRBJ1-4,ASSTGGANEKLF
TRBV7-9,TRBJ2-1,ASSQIVDEQF
TRBV6-1,TRBJ2-3,ASRRTGSGNTDTQY